This entry describes one TCR beta chain. Its antigen remains unknown. Assay used: immunoSEQ multiplex PCR; TCRdb lists only in-frame clones, some missing. The data show about 120,000 clones, approximately 95% seen once. Germline CDR1 MNHEY, CDR2 SMNVEV (reference sequence). The CDR3 is 19 residues long. Trimming stripped 0 bases from V and 8 bases from J, with 23 bases between. These data come from a study of graft-versus-host responses after intestinal transplantation. Study-level background: Transplants given to recipients were multivisceral, liver-intestinal, or isolated intestinal. The study, taken as a whole, reports: Recipient marrow contained GvH clones, some of which appeared first in ileum or blood. Individuals who had graft-donor T cell macrochimerism had allografts that showed high graft-versus-host to host-versus-graft clonal ratios. After transplant, early declines in HvG clones were associated with peak levels of circulating GvH clones.

This chain connects TRBV27 to TRBJ1-6; perhaps TRBD1 as D (5 bases). This clonotype was obtained from a human donor who received an intestinal transplant. Sequenced material: unstimulated CD8+ T cells sorted from spleen or lymph node cells, taken before intestinal transplant. CDR3 region: CASSLSGQDVPYDDSPLHF. CDR3 coding DNA: TGTGCCAGCAGTTTATCGGGGCAGGATGTGCCTTACGATGATTCACCCCTCCACTTT.